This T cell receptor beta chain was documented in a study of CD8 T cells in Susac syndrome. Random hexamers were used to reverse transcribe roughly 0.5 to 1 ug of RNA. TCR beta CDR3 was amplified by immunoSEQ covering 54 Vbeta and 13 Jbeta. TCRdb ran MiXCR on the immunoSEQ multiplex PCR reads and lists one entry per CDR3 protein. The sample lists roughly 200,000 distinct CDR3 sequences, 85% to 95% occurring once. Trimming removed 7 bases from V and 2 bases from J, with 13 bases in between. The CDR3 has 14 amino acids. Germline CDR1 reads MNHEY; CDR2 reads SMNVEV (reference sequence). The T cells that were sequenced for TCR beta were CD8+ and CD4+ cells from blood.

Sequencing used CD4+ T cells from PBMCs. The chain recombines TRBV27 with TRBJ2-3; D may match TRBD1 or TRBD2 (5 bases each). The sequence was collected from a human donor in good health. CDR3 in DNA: TGTGCCAGCACCCAGGGACCGAACACAGATACGCAGTATTTT. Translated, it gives CASTQGPNTDTQYF.